This is a list of T cell receptor beta chains from one sample in a study of blood T cell repertoires in COVID-19. Measured with immunoSEQ multiplex PCR; TCRdb has only the in-frame clones, and not every one. This table holds about 120,000 clones, approximately 87% found once. Sequenced: peripheral blood. The receptor set was obtained from a woman aged 45 to 65 with acute or convalescent COVID-19. Both conserved end residues are trimmed from each CDR3. The order of the fields is V gene, J gene, CDR3 length, CDR3 protein.

V gene: TRBV30; J gene: TRBJ1-4; CDR3 length: 10; CDR3 protein: AWTGLNEKLF
V gene: TRBV7-3; J gene: TRBJ2-3; CDR3 length: 14; CDR3 protein: ASSPWGRRATDTQY
V gene: TRBV12-5; J gene: TRBJ2-5; CDR3 length: 15; CDR3 protein: ASGLGQAPGQQETQY
V gene: TRBV7-2; J gene: TRBJ2-1; CDR3 length: 13; CDR3 protein: ASSLERGSYNEQF
V gene: TRBV15; J gene: TRBJ2-7; CDR3 length: 13; CDR3 protein: AASRDPGPAYEQY
V gene: TRBV7-8; J gene: TRBJ2-3; CDR3 length: 14; CDR3 protein: ASSFPGGAVTDTQY
V gene: TRBV3-1/TRBV3-2; J gene: TRBJ2-2; CDR3 length: 15; CDR3 protein: ASSQETSGPNTGELF
V gene: TRBV18; J gene: TRBJ1-1; CDR3 length: 11; CDR3 protein: ASSPRGNTEAF
V gene: TRBV6-5; J gene: TRBJ1-2; CDR3 length: 13; CDR3 protein: ASSYVDRVMGGYT
V gene: TRBV6-2/TRBV6-3; J gene: TRBJ2-3; CDR3 length: 15; CDR3 protein: ASSYLIAELDTDTQY
V gene: TRBV9; J gene: TRBJ2-1; CDR3 length: 13; CDR3 protein: ASSVASASYNEQF
V gene: TRBV18; J gene: TRBJ2-1; CDR3 length: 14; CDR3 protein: ASSPGGTRSPNEQF
V gene: TRBV2; J gene: TRBJ2-5; CDR3 length: 11; CDR3 protein: ATREDVRETQY
V gene: TRBV19; J gene: TRBJ2-7; CDR3 length: 16; CDR3 protein: ASSISATGDLGGGEQY
V gene: TRBV5-5; J gene: TRBJ1-2; CDR3 length: 11; CDR3 protein: ASSLVRGYGYT
V gene: TRBV12-5; J gene: TRBJ1-2; CDR3 length: 11; CDR3 protein: ASGWDRHYGYT
V gene: TRBV5-1; J gene: TRBJ1-5; CDR3 length: 11; CDR3 protein: ASSLGDDQPQH
V gene: TRBV5-4; J gene: TRBJ1-1; CDR3 length: 11; CDR3 protein: ASSPDTNTEAF
V gene: TRBV7-9; J gene: TRBJ2-1; CDR3 length: 13; CDR3 protein: ASSLGLAGHNEQF
V gene: TRBV6-5; J gene: TRBJ1-1; CDR3 length: 12; CDR3 protein: ASSPGQVDTEAF
V gene: TRBV6-6; J gene: TRBJ1-3; CDR3 length: 12; CDR3 protein: ASSYSNGGNTIY
V gene: TRBV24-1; J gene: TRBJ2-7; CDR3 length: 12; CDR3 protein: ATSDSDSPHEQY
V gene: TRBV29-1; J gene: TRBJ2-7; CDR3 length: 10; CDR3 protein: SVLGGSYEQY
V gene: TRBV7-9; J gene: TRBJ2-3; CDR3 length: 11; CDR3 protein: AARSETRDTQY
V gene: TRBV6-5; J gene: TRBJ2-7; CDR3 length: 13; CDR3 protein: ASSSRSSGSDEQY
V gene: TRBV4-3; J gene: TRBJ1-1; CDR3 length: 12; CDR3 protein: ASSLSAGNTEAF
V gene: TRBV6-5; J gene: TRBJ1-1; CDR3 length: 13; CDR3 protein: ASSYSTGSGTEAF
V gene: TRBV6-6; J gene: TRBJ2-7; CDR3 length: 10; CDR3 protein: ASRPDRDEQY
V gene: TRBV2; J gene: TRBJ2-7; CDR3 length: 11; CDR3 protein: ASRLAGIDEQY
V gene: TRBV18; J gene: TRBJ1-5; CDR3 length: 13; CDR3 protein: ASSRDQGSNQPQH
V gene: TRBV6-5; J gene: TRBJ2-7; CDR3 length: 11; CDR3 protein: ASGLAESYEQY
V gene: TRBV5-4; J gene: TRBJ2-5; CDR3 length: 13; CDR3 protein: ASSPPGQGMETQY
V gene: TRBV18; J gene: TRBJ1-1; CDR3 length: 13; CDR3 protein: ASSPLREMNTEAF
V gene: TRBV5-1; J gene: TRBJ2-5; CDR3 length: 12; CDR3 protein: ASSLASIQETQY
V gene: TRBV6-2/TRBV6-3; J gene: TRBJ1-2; CDR3 length: 14; CDR3 protein: ASSFGTGASSSGYT
V gene: TRBV5-1; J gene: TRBJ2-1; CDR3 length: 14; CDR3 protein: ASSLAENRAYNEQF
V gene: TRBV28; J gene: TRBJ2-7; CDR3 length: 13; CDR3 protein: ASTRSGTGNYEQY
V gene: TRBV10-3; J gene: TRBJ1-2; CDR3 length: 13; CDR3 protein: AISEPGQGWFGYT
V gene: TRBV25-1; J gene: TRBJ1-2; CDR3 length: 12; CDR3 protein: ASSDWGRNYGYT
V gene: TRBV5-6; J gene: TRBJ2-3; CDR3 length: 12; CDR3 protein: ASSLIGDTDTQY
V gene: TRBV23-1; J gene: TRBJ1-1; CDR3 length: 14; CDR3 protein: ASSQSEGRENTEAF
V gene: TRBV2; J gene: TRBJ2-2; CDR3 length: 14; CDR3 protein: ASSYRGQGNTGELF
V gene: TRBV11-2; J gene: TRBJ2-3; CDR3 length: 9; CDR3 protein: ASSLYDTQY
V gene: TRBV11-2; J gene: TRBJ1-1; CDR3 length: 14; CDR3 protein: ASRAGTGDANTEAF
V gene: TRBV7-8; J gene: TRBJ2-1; CDR3 length: 14; CDR3 protein: ASSLVTSGGYNEQF
V gene: TRBV10-3; J gene: TRBJ1-2; CDR3 length: 12; CDR3 protein: ASAGTDINYGYT
V gene: TRBV5-6; J gene: TRBJ1-5; CDR3 length: 13; CDR3 protein: ASSFRGSGGQPQH
V gene: TRBV20-1; J gene: TRBJ2-5; CDR3 length: 9; CDR3 protein: SARPSETQY
V gene: TRBV5-4; J gene: TRBJ2-7; CDR3 length: 13; CDR3 protein: ASSYIAGPSYEQY
V gene: TRBV6-4; J gene: TRBJ2-2; CDR3 length: 15; CDR3 protein: ASSGLAGGHSTGELF
V gene: TRBV7-6; J gene: TRBJ2-1; CDR3 length: 13; CDR3 protein: ASSPPLGAYNEQF
V gene: TRBV18; J gene: TRBJ2-3; CDR3 length: 13; CDR3 protein: ASSLTSGTTDTQY
V gene: TRBV4-1; J gene: TRBJ2-6; CDR3 length: 16; CDR3 protein: ASSQVDMGLAGANVLT
V gene: TRBV5-4; J gene: TRBJ1-2; CDR3 length: 12; CDR3 protein: ASSLGQGRYGYT
V gene: TRBV11-3; J gene: TRBJ2-7; CDR3 length: 11; CDR3 protein: ASSDRDTYEQY
V gene: TRBV3-1/TRBV3-2; J gene: TRBJ2-3; CDR3 length: 11; CDR3 protein: ASSPSGTDTQY
V gene: TRBV7-8; J gene: TRBJ2-7; CDR3 length: 10; CDR3 protein: ASSLGLGEQY
V gene: TRBV7-6; J gene: TRBJ2-4; CDR3 length: 12; CDR3 protein: ASSSGGAQNIQY
V gene: TRBV12-5; J gene: TRBJ2-3; CDR3 length: 14; CDR3 protein: ASGTGQGKGTDTQY
V gene: TRBV4-2; J gene: TRBJ1-5; CDR3 length: 13; CDR3 protein: ASSQDRQGPWPQH